This TCR beta chain came from a study of cytomegalovirus exposure and HLA in healthy donors. Study-level results: Within the 90 to 150 validation repertoires, first-cohort TCR clusters tended to co-occur, according to a later analysis.

Comments on this clone: Its antigen is undetermined.

The repertoire was sequenced with immunoSEQ multiplex PCR; TCRdb's copy has only in-frame clones and lacks some. Among about 150,000 clones listed, about 95% were seen once. The CDR3 length is 16 residues. Germline CDR1 SGHRS, CDR2 YFSETQ. With 1 base clipped from V and 0 bases from J, the junction kept 3 bases outside the gene matches. The source material was PBMCs. The rearrangement links TRBV5-1 to TRBJ1-3; TRBD1 matches 8 bases. The sequence came from a man aged 18 to 29 in good health and CMV-seropositive. The CDR3 loop reads CASSLNTGGSGNTIYF. CDR3 nucleotides: TGCGCCAGCAGCTTGAACACAGGGGGCTCTGGAAACACCATATATTTT.